The 18 T cell receptor beta chains presented below share a single source sample, sequenced in a study of blood T cell repertoires in COVID-19. Profiling relied on immunoSEQ multiplex PCR, and the TCRdb table lists in-frame clones only, not all of them. This table has about 320,000 clones, around nine tenths appearing once. The material sequenced was PBMCs or T cells enriched from blood (not recorded which). These receptors all come from a man aged 55 to 70 who had recovered from COVID-19.

The chain joins TRBV24-1 to TRBJ2-2; weak D call: TRBD1 (6 bases). The V end lost 4 bases, the J end lost 6 bases, and 17 bases lay between the germline ends. Germline V lookup: CDR1 KGHDR, CDR2 SFDVKD. The CDR3 is made up of 16 amino acids. In DNA, the CDR3 is TGTGCCACCAGTGACCTGGCGGGCAGGGGCGCCGGGGAGCTGTTTTTT. Amino acids: CATSDLAGRGAGELFF.

The chain carries TRBV20-1 and TRBJ1-1; TRBD1 might be the D (5 bases). Trimming stripped 6 bases from V and 3 bases from J, with 8 bases between. Germline assignment: CDR1 DFQATT and CDR2 SNEGSKA (reference sequence). There are 11 residues in the CDR3. DNA for the CDR3: TGCAGTGCCGACAGAGACACTGAAGCTTTCTTT. This gives the protein CSADRDTEAFF.

The rearrangement joins TRBV7-9 to TRBJ2-1; the match to TRBD2 covers 15 bases. Per the germline V gene, CDR1 is SEHNR and CDR2 is FQNEAQ (reference sequence). The V gene end was trimmed by 8 bases and the J gene end by 0 bases; junction bases not matched to a gene: 11. This CDR3 is built from 19 residues. The CDR3 region has the DNA TGTGCCAGCCTGACCGGGACTAGCGGGAGGAAGGGCTCCTACAATGAGCAGTTCTTC. Its translation is CASLTGTSGRKGSYNEQFF.

The rearrangement joins TRBV5-1 to TRBJ2-7; the match to TRBD1 covers 9 bases. The V gene end was trimmed by 4 bases and the J gene end by 2 bases; junction bases not matched to a gene: 4. The CDR3 runs 14 residues. CDR1 and CDR2 (germline): SGHRS, YFSETQ. CDR3 sequence: CASSPGQGPYEQYF. CDR3 nucleotide sequence: TGCGCCAGCAGCCCGGGACAGGGTCCCTACGAGCAGTACTTC.

This rearrangement joins TRBV5-6 to TRBJ1-2, with unresolved D. The CDR3 consists of 13 residues. Germline V CDR1 and CDR2: SGHDT, YYEEEE. The germline V and J ends were trimmed by 4 bases and 6 bases, with 13 bases remaining between them. CDR3 in amino acids: CASSRVENDGYTF. The CDR3 DNA sequence: TGTGCCAGCAGCCGGGTGGAGAATGATGGCTACACCTTC. The full variable domain, in which reference TRBV5-6 and TRBJ1-2 provide the parts outside the CDR3, is DAGVTQSPTHLIKTRGQQVTLRCSPKSGHDTVSWYQQALGQGPQFIFQYYEEEERQRGNFPDRFSGHQFPNYSSELNVNALLLGDSALYLCASSRVENDGYTFGSGTRLTVV.

This chain uses TRBV21-1 with TRBJ2-1; TRBD2 reflects the table's D call only, with no check against the DNA. TRBV21-1 is annotated as a pseudogene. CDR3 size: 15 residues. The CDR3 loop is CASSKVRSGRGEQFF. CDR3 coding DNA: TGTGCCAGCAGCAAAGTGAGGAGCGGGAGAGGGGAGCAGTTCTTC.

This chain uses TRBV3-1 (or the pseudogene TRBV3-2) with TRBJ2-3; possibly TRBD2 for D (5 bases). CDR1 is LGHDT, CDR2 YNNKEL, per germline (reference sequence). This CDR3 region has 12 residues. V lost 4 bases and J 7 bases, leaving 9 bases between the germline ends. CDR3 sequence reads: CASSPLGNTQYF. The CDR3 DNA reads TGTGCCAGCAGCCCCCTCGGGAATACGCAGTATTTT.

The chain recombines TRBV6-2 or TRBV6-3 with TRBJ2-3; possibly TRBD2 for D (6 bases). Germline V gene data show CDR1 as MNHEY and CDR2 as SVGEGT. V lost 2 bases and J lost 4, with 10 bases in between. The CDR3 runs to 14 residues. This chain's CDR3 is CASSYTGVSDTQYF. DNA of the CDR3: TGTGCCAGCAGTTACACGGGAGTCTCAGATACGCAGTATTTT.

The chain employs TRBV3-1 (or the pseudogene TRBV3-2) and TRBJ2-7; maybe TRBD1 (6 bases). V lost 1 base and J 7 bases, leaving 17 bases between the germline ends. The germline V gene encodes CDR1 LGHDT and CDR2 YNNKEL (reference sequence). This CDR3 spans 15 amino acids. CDR3 coding DNA: TGTGCCAGCAGCCAAGCCCTCCCAGGGGTCGGGGAGCAGTACTTC. It specifies CASSQALPGVGEQYF.

With regard to this clone: Other DNA sequences in the same sample also yield this CDR3. J is TRBJ2-5 and V is TRBV7-3; D call uncertain. Deletions cut 0 bases from V and 3 bases from J, with 5 bases between. CDR1 SGHTA and CDR2 FQGTGA come from the germline V gene. This CDR3 has 13 amino acids. CDR3 nucleotides: TGTGCCAGCAGCTTAACGCGAGAAGAGACCCAGTACTTC. Translation gives CASSLTREETQYF.

The chain employs TRBV5-6 and TRBJ2-1; 9 bases fit TRBD2. Trimming cost V 0 bases and J 3 bases; bases outside gene matches: 4. This CDR3 is built from 16 residues. Germline CDR1 and CDR2: SGHDT and YYEEEE. CDR3 nucleotide sequence: TGTGCCAGCAGCTTGGGGCTAGCGGGAAGCTACAATGAGCAGTTCTTC. Residues: CASSLGLAGSYNEQFF.

The chain uses TRBV29-1 and TRBJ2-1, with TRBD2 identical over 11 bases. Germline lookup yields CDR1 SQVTM and CDR2 ANQGSEA. The J segment lost 7 bases and the V segment lost 1 base, leaving 9 bases of the junction unmatched. The length of the CDR3 is 16 residues. In DNA form, the CDR3 reads TGCAGCGTTGAAGGGAGGAGTAGCGGGAGGGCAAATGAGCAGTTCTTC. As protein: CSVEGRSSGRANEQFF.

The chain's CDR3 is CSARPTAGYTF. The DNA of the CDR3 is TGCAGTGCTAGACCAACCGCGGGCTACACCTTC. This chain joins TRBV20-1 and TRBJ1-2; D call uncertain. Trimming stripped 2 bases from V and 8 bases from J, with 9 bases between. The CDR3 totals 11 residues. Germline V CDR1 and CDR2: DFQATT, SNEGSKA (reference sequence).

This chain uses TRBV29-1 with TRBJ2-3; TRBD2 agrees at 9 bases. The V segment lost 6 bases and the J segment 3 bases; nucleotides outside the gene matches: 13. This CDR3 has 16 residues. Germline V gene data show CDR1 as SQVTM and CDR2 as ANQGSEA. DNA of the CDR3: TGCAGCGTAGGACTAGCGCGCAAGGAGGCTACAGATACGCAGTATTTT. Amino acids: CSVGLARKEATDTQYF.

Details on this clone: Relative to the germline gene, one junction end is altered; a read error may explain this. The chain joins TRBV7-7 to TRBJ2-5; tentative D call: TRBD2 (5 bases). Germline V gene data show CDR1 as SSHAT and CDR2 as FNYEAQ (reference sequence). The length of the CDR3 is 14 residues. The CDR3 reads CASSRSSEVETQYF. The CDR3 bases are TGTGCTAGCAGCCGCAGCTCGGAGGTGGAGACCCAGTACTTC.

This rearrangement joins TRBV25-1 to TRBJ2-5, with TRBD2 matching over 8 bases. CDR1 is MGHDK and CDR2 is SYGVNS in the germline V gene. The J segment lost 4 bases and the V segment lost 3 bases, leaving 4 bases of the junction unmatched. This CDR3 is built from 14 residues. The chain's CDR3 is CASSERLAGETQYF. The CDR3 DNA follows: TGTGCCAGCAGTGAGAGGCTAGCGGGAGAGACCCAGTACTTC.

The chain recombines TRBV2 with TRBJ1-2; D gene uncertain. V lost 4 bases, J lost 2 bases, and 8 bases lay in between. CDR1 and CDR2 from the germline V gene are SNHLY and FYNNEI. The CDR3 runs to 13 residues. This CDR3 is CASSVSGNYGYTF. Here the CDR3 DNA reads TGTGCCAGCAGTGTCTCGGGGAACTATGGCTACACCTTC.

This clone was detected once. V and J are TRBV28 and TRBJ1-2; no clear D. The germline V gene has CDR1 MDHEN and CDR2 SYDVKM. This CDR3 comprises 14 residues. V was trimmed by 7 bases and J by 2 bases, leaving 14 bases between them. The CDR3 DNA sequence: TGTGCCAGCACACCGGGAAGATCGAACTATGGCTACACCTTC. It codes for CASTPGRSNYGYTF.